The clone carrying this TCR beta chain was found once. Time point of the sample: baseline, week 1 (first vaccination visit). The sample's treatment: pre-vaccination baseline after standard-of-care therapy. The germline V gene has CDR1 KGHSH and CDR2 LQKENI. V trimming: 1 base; J trimming: 0 bases; junction bases outside the gene matches: 6. CDR3 length: 18 residues. The record originates from a study of a mutant IDH1 vaccine in newly diagnosed glioma. On the study more broadly: Most patients had radiochemotherapy with temozolomide before enrollment; others had one alone.

Here immunoSEQ multiplex PCR was the method, and the copy in TCRdb shows in-frame clones only, minus some. The sample carries roughly 99,000 clones, 80% to 90% recorded once. J is TRBJ2-2 and V is TRBV18, with 9 bases that match TRBD1. The sample consisted of PBMCs, taken from a glioma patient treated with radiotherapy, temozolomide or both. This receptor was obtained from a woman aged 50 to 60 with glioma. DNA for the CDR3: TGTGCCAGCTCACCACAACAGACAGGGGGATCGAACACCGGGGAGCTGTTTTTT. Protein sequence: CASSPQQTGGSNTGELFF.